The TCR beta chain described here comes from a study of vaccination and CD4 T cells after COVID-19. Across the whole study: The cells in question were stimulated using overlapping spike peptides derived from SARS-CoV-2, HCoV-NL63, HCoV-OC43 and HCoV-229E.

The Oncomine TCR Beta short-read assay sequenced DNA from cultured CD4+ T cells. MiXCR, run by TCRdb on the PCR reads, gives a single entry per CDR3 protein. The repertoire holds 10,000 to 15,000 distinct CDR3 sequences, with about three quarters as singletons. Treatment given: roughly 10-day PBMC culture with coronavirus spike peptide pools or control peptides (ViraFEST assay). Study-wide points: It was observed that, in convalescent patients, a median around 85% of reactive clones arose only post-vaccination.

Regarding this clonotype: The antigen is unknown.

The sequenced material came from CD4+ T cells from blood, cultured in vitro. The clonotype was recovered from a human donor who had recovered from COVID-19.

CDR3 loop: CASSLGQLYGYTF. The CDR3 DNA reads as TGTGCCAGCAGCCTCGGACAGCTCTATGGCTACACCTTC. The chain combines TRBV5-4 with TRBJ1-2, with D perhaps matching TRBD1 (6 bases). CDR1 is SGHNT and CDR2 is YYREEE in the germline V gene (reference sequence). CDR3 length: 13 residues. Between the trimmed V and J ends, which lost 4 bases and 4 bases, there was a span of 11 bases.